The sequence of this TCR beta chain was determined in a study of T cells in localized non-small cell lung cancer. Study results and caveats: Tumor showed lower T cell clonality than uninvolved adjacent lung, where it was highest. Adjacent lung exhibited a median of about 50 among the 100 most abundant tumor clones. There was an association of higher blood T cell density with longer overall survival.

Using immunoSEQ multiplex PCR, the repertoire was profiled, and TCRdb retains in-frame clones only, with some absent. Among about 43,000 clones listed, roughly nine tenths were seen once. The CDR3 is 13 residues long. Germline CDR1 and CDR2: MDHEN and SYDVKM. J gave up 3 bases and V 11 bases, and 7 bases lay outside the gene matches. As regards this clone: What it binds is not known.

The source is a woman aged 40 to 75 with stage II lung adenocarcinoma. This specimen was PBMCs, taken before any cancer treatment. V and J are TRBV28 and TRBJ1-5; 7 nucleotides line up with TRBD1. CDR3 nucleotide sequence: TGTGCCGGCACGACAGGGTACAATCAGCCCCAGCATTTT. Amino acid sequence: CAGTTGYNQPQHF.